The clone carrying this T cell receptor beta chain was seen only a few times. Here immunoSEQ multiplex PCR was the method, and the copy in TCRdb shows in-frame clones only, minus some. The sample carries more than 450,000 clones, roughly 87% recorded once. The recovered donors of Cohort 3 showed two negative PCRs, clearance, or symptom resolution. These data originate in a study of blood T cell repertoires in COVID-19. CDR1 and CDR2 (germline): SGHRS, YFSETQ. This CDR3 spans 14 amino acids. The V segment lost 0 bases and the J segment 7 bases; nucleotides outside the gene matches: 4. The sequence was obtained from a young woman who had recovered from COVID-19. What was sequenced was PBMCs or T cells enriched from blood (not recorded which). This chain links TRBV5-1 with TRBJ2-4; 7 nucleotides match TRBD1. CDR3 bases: TGCGCCAGCAGCTTGGAAGGACAGGACAACATTCAGTACTTC. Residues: CASSLEGQDNIQYF.